One and the same sample provided the 31 T cell receptor beta chains below, sequenced in a study of beta chain features in type 1 diabetes. Reverse transcription of all isolated RNA meant that expressed TCRB transcripts were sequenced. Here immunoSEQ multiplex PCR was the method, and the copy in TCRdb shows in-frame clones only, minus some. The table records under 200,000 clones, roughly 8% of them present only once. The specimen sequenced was central memory CD4+ T cells from blood. The receptors were gathered from a man aged 18 to 29 in good health.

There are many counts of this clone. This chain links TRBV29-1 with TRBJ1-1, with D perhaps matching TRBD1 (5 bases). Looked up from germline, CDR1 is SQVTM and CDR2 is ANQGSEA. The CDR3 totals 13 residues. Trimming stripped 3 bases from V and 4 bases from J, with 12 bases between. CDR3 in amino acids: CSVDRMGGTEAFF. The CDR3 nucleotides are TGCAGCGTTGATAGGATGGGGGGCACTGAAGCTTTCTTT. Looking up the rest from reference TRBV29-1 and TRBJ1-1 gives the full variable domain: SAVISQKPSRDICQRGTSLTIQCQVDSQVTMMFWYRQQPGQSLTLIATANQGSEATYESGFVIDKFPISRPNLTFSTLTVSNMSPEDSSIYLCSVDRMGGTEAFFGQGTRLTVV.

This clone appeared a few times. The chain couples TRBV5-1 to TRBJ2-2, with D perhaps matching TRBD2 (5 bases). Germline loops: CDR1 SGHRS, CDR2 YFSETQ. The CDR3 is made up of 15 amino acids. V was trimmed by 4 bases and J by 7 bases, leaving 17 bases between them. The CDR3 is CASSPLVGESGELFF. CDR3 nucleotide sequence: TGCGCCAGCAGCCCCCTGGTGGGAGAGAGCGGGGAGCTGTTTTTT. Full variable domain (missing parts from reference TRBV5-1 and TRBJ2-2): KAGVTQTPRYLIKTRGQQVTLSCSPISGHRSVSWYQQTPGQGLQFLFEYFSETQRNKGNFPGRFSGRQFSNSRSEMNVSTLELGDSALYLCASSPLVGESGELFFGEGSRLTVL.

The chain joins TRBV5-1 to TRBJ2-3; a weak D match, TRBD1 (6 bases). The CDR3 runs to 17 residues. V lost 3 bases to trimming and J lost 4 bases, with 21 bases between them. In germline, CDR1 is SGHRS, CDR2 YFSETQ. CDR3 sequence reads: CASSYLYAQGVADTQYF. The CDR3 DNA reads TGCGCCAGCAGCTACCTTTATGCACAGGGTGTGGCAGATACGCAGTATTTT.

The J gene is TRBJ2-7, the V gene TRBV4-2; the match to TRBD1 covers 7 bases. V shed 0 bases and J 3 bases; nucleotides not matched to a gene: 11. The CDR3 length is 17 residues. CDR1 is LGHNA and CDR2 is YNFKEQ in the germline V gene. The CDR3 coding sequence is TGTGCCAGCAGCCAAGACGCGACCGGGACAGTGAGCTACGAGCAGTACTTC. Amino acids: CASSQDATGTVSYEQYF.

This clone has a handful of counts. This chain joins TRBV9 and TRBJ2-1; TRBD2 matches 10 bases. Germline V gene lookup returns CDR1 SGDLS and CDR2 YYNGEE. With V trimmed by 4 bases and J by 5 bases, 12 bases remained unmatched. The CDR3 consists of 17 residues. The CDR3 reads CASSPGLASALNNEQFF. As DNA, the CDR3 is TGTGCCAGCAGCCCGGGACTAGCGTCTGCCCTAAACAATGAGCAGTTCTTC.

The chain is built from TRBV29-1 and TRBJ1-1, with D possibly TRBD1 on 6 matching bases. From germline, CDR1 is SQVTM and CDR2 ANQGSEA. The CDR3 loop spans 17 amino acids. Trimming pared 4 bases from V and 1 base from J, leaving 22 bases between. The CDR3 nucleotides read TGCAGCGTTGGGGGGCTTTTGGGAGGGTGGGGGAACACTGAAGCTTTCTTT. This codes for CSVGGLLGGWGNTEAFF.

The chain joins TRBV10-3 to TRBJ2-7; 8 bases map to TRBD2. The CDR3 is 15 residues long. CDR1 is ENHRY, CDR2 SYGVKD, per germline. Trimming cost V 6 bases and J 3 bases; bases outside gene matches: 10. CDR3 amino acids: CAIRPGLEARYEQYF. The CDR3 DNA reads TGTGCCATCAGACCGGGACTAGAGGCACGCTACGAGCAGTACTTC.

This rearrangement joins TRBV7-3 to TRBJ2-1; the match to TRBD2 covers 12 bases. From germline, CDR1 is SGHTA and CDR2 FQGTGA. The CDR3 consists of 13 residues. Losses at the gene ends were 5 bases for V and 10 bases for J; bases not matched to a gene: 3. The CDR3 protein is CASSPLAGGEQFF. CDR3 coding DNA: TGTGCCAGCAGCCCACTAGCGGGAGGCGAGCAGTTCTTC.

The gene calls are TRBV5-6 and TRBJ1-2; 7 bases line up with TRBD1. The CDR3 consists of 14 residues. With V trimmed by 0 bases and J by 8 bases, 7 bases remained unmatched. Germline CDR1 is SGHDT and CDR2 is YYEEEE. The CDR3 region has the DNA TGTGCCAGCAGCTTGGACACAGGGGCGGGCGGCTACACCTTC. Protein sequence: CASSLDTGAGGYTF.

This clone was recorded many times. The chain has TRBV11-2 and TRBJ2-3; TRBD1 agrees at 9 bases. This CDR3 is built from 17 residues. Germline-derived CDR1 and CDR2 are SGHAT and FQNNGV. V shed 3 bases, J shed 2 bases, and the junction held 9 bases outside the gene matches. CDR3: CASSFGGQGSSTDTQYF. Written as DNA, the CDR3 is TGTGCCAGCAGCTTTGGTGGACAGGGGTCGTCCACAGATACGCAGTATTTT. Combining the CDR3 with reference TRBV11-2 and TRBJ2-3 gives the whole variable domain EAGVAQSPRYKIIEKRQSVAFWCNPISGHATLYWYQQILGQGPKLLIQFQNNGVVDDSQLPKDRFSAERLKGVDSTLKIQPAKLEDSAVYLCASSFGGQGSSTDTQYFGPGTRLTVL.

The rearrangement joins TRBV2 to TRBJ2-5, with D unresolved. Trimming pared 3 bases from V and 5 bases from J, leaving 19 bases between. Germline CDR1 SNHLY, CDR2 FYNNEI. There are 16 residues in the CDR3. The CDR3 nucleotides are TGTGCCAGCAGTGAGAACTCCCGATCCCCTCGGGAGACCCAGTACTTC. Amino acids: CASSENSRSPRETQYF. The variable domain in full, completed from reference TRBV2 and TRBJ2-5, reads EPEVTQTPSHQVTQMGQEVILRCVPISNHLYFYWYRQILGQKVEFLVSFYNNEISEKSEIFDDQFSVERPDGSNFTLKIRSTKLEDSAMYFCASSENSRSPRETQYFGPGTRLLVL.

This clone was seen only a few times. The rearrangement joins TRBV27 to TRBJ1-1, with 7 bases that match TRBD1. Germline-derived CDR1 and CDR2 are MNHEY and SMNVEV (reference sequence). The CDR3 spans 14 residues. V dropped 2 bases and J dropped 3; count of bases not matched to a gene: 3. CDR3 region: CASSLETGYTEAFF. DNA of the CDR3: TGTGCCAGCAGTTTAGAGACAGGGTACACTGAAGCTTTCTTT.

The chain links TRBV5-1 to TRBJ2-1; tentative D call: TRBD1 (6 bases). From germline, CDR1 is SGHRS and CDR2 YFSETQ. Trimming stripped 0 bases from V and 8 bases from J, with 18 bases between. This CDR3 is 16 amino acids long. The CDR3: CASSLGQRQGKDEQFF. The CDR3, as DNA: TGCGCCAGCAGCTTGGGTCAGCGGCAGGGGAAGGATGAGCAGTTCTTC.

The V gene is TRBV5-1, the J gene TRBJ2-5, with D maybe TRBD1 (6 bases). Trimming stripped 0 bases from V and 4 bases from J, with 16 bases between. Germline V gives CDR1 SGHRS, CDR2 YFSETQ. This CDR3 has 16 residues. The CDR3 spells CASSLESHRVGETQYF. CDR3 nucleotides: TGCGCCAGCAGCTTGGAATCCCACAGGGTGGGAGAGACCCAGTACTTC.

This clone was observed a handful of times. The chain links TRBV6-1 to TRBJ2-7; TRBD1 agrees at 8 bases. Per germline, CDR1 MNHNS and CDR2 SASEGT. The ends lost 6 bases at V and 5 bases at J; junction bases unmatched: 6. This CDR3 spans 13 amino acids. This CDR3 is CASRPGGADEQYF. CDR3 sequence (DNA): TGTGCCAGCAGGCCAGGGGGCGCGGACGAGCAGTACTTC.

This clone has a handful of counts. The genes are TRBV28 and TRBJ2-2; 15 bases line up with TRBD2. Germline V gene sequence: CDR1 MDHEN, CDR2 SYDVKM. With V trimmed by 11 bases and J by 4 bases, 5 bases remained unmatched. The CDR3 has 15 amino acids. DNA of the CDR3: TGTGCCGCGGGACTAGCGGGAGGTATCACCGGGGAGCTGTTTTTT. It translates to CAAGLAGGITGELFF.

This chain connects TRBV11-1 to TRBJ2-5; D possibly corresponds to TRBD2 (5 bases). There are 14 residues in the CDR3. CDR1 is SGHAT and CDR2 is FQDESV in the germline V gene (reference sequence). Trimming removed 5 bases from V and 2 bases from J, with 12 bases in between. The CDR3 reads CASSRRTVQETQYF. The CDR3 DNA follows: TGTGCCAGCAGCCGACGGACTGTTCAAGAGACCCAGTACTTC.

J is TRBJ1-5 and V is TRBV7-8; unclear D gene. Trimming removed 3 bases from V and 3 bases from J, with 12 bases in between. This CDR3 has 15 residues. CDR1 is SGHVS, CDR2 FQNEAQ, per germline. CDR3 residues: CASSFQRGYNQPQHF. The DNA of the CDR3 is TGTGCCAGCAGCTTTCAGCGAGGGTACAATCAGCCCCAGCATTTT.

The chain employs TRBV23-1 and TRBJ1-6, with D perhaps TRBD1 (6 bases). TRBV23-1 is assigned to the ORF class and has an uncertain function. This CDR3 region has 13 residues. V lost 8 bases and J 15 bases, leaving 20 bases between the germline ends. This CDR3 is CASPEGGGHRLHF. The CDR3 nucleotides read TGCGCCAGCCCGGAGGGGGGGGGTCATCGCCTCCACTTT.

This clone has more than one count but fewer than ten. This chain uses TRBV29-1 with TRBJ2-5, with 10 bases aligning to TRBD1. V trimming: 8 bases; J trimming: 5 bases; junction bases outside the gene matches: 14. There are 15 residues in the CDR3. Germline loops: CDR1 SQVTM, CDR2 ANQGSEA. The CDR3, as DNA: TGCAGCTGCATCAGACAGGGGGCGGATTTGGAGACCCAGTACTTC. This sequence encodes CSCIRQGADLETQYF.

The chain uses TRBV5-1 and TRBJ2-3; TRBD1 agrees at 7 bases. V lost 9 bases to trimming and J lost 0 bases; unmatched junction nucleotides: 7. Germline CDR1 is SGHRS and CDR2 is YFSETQ. This CDR3 spans 14 amino acids. The CDR3 nucleotides read TGCGCCACCGGAACAGGGGAGAGCACAGATACGCAGTATTTT. Translated, it gives CATGTGESTDTQYF.

The chain uses TRBV5-1 and TRBJ2-4; TRBD1 agrees at 9 bases. This CDR3 spans 15 amino acids. The V segment lost 4 bases and the J segment 7 bases; nucleotides outside the gene matches: 9. Per the germline V gene, CDR1 is SGHRS and CDR2 is YFSETQ. The CDR3 DNA reads as TGCGCCAGCAGCCACAGGACAGGGGACCTTAACATTCAGTACTTC. The encoded protein is CASSHRTGDLNIQYF.

This clone was recorded a few times. The chain is built from TRBV19 and TRBJ1-2, with D unclear. The V end lost 6 bases, the J end lost 9 bases, and 11 bases lay between the germline ends. CDR1 LNHDA and CDR2 SQIVND come from the germline V gene (reference sequence). This CDR3 comprises 11 residues. DNA for the CDR3: TGTGCCAGTAGGAACAGTGCGAGCTACACCTTC. Translation: CASRNSASYTF. Supplemented by reference TRBV19 and TRBJ1-2, the full variable domain reads DGGITQSPKYLFRKEGQNVTLSCEQNLNHDAMYWYRQDPGQGLRLIYYSQIVNDFQKGDIAEGYSVSREKKESFPLTVTSAQKNPTAFYLCASRNSASYTFGSGTRLTVV.

This clone showed up many times. In nucleotides, the CDR3 is TGTGCCAGCTGTCCAGGGACAGGGACTAGTGAGCAGTTCTTC. This encodes CASCPGTGTSEQFF. The chain links TRBV2 to TRBJ2-1; possible D gene TRBD1, 9 bases. Germline V lookup: CDR1 SNHLY, CDR2 FYNNEI. With 8 bases removed from V and 9 bases from J, the gap between germline ends came to 20 bases. The CDR3 has 14 residues.

This chain joins TRBV7-2 and TRBJ2-1, with 10 bases aligning to TRBD1. The CDR3 contains 14 residues. Trimming took 5 bases from V and 8 from J; bases not matched to a gene: 6. In germline, CDR1 is SGHTA, CDR2 FQGNSA. CDR3 sequence: CASSQTGGIDEQFF. The CDR3 bases are TGTGCCAGCAGCCAGACAGGGGGCATAGATGAGCAGTTCTTC.

The genes are TRBV5-6 and TRBJ2-1; TRBD1 aligns across 8 bases. The V and J ends lost 0 bases and 8 bases, in that order; junction bases with no gene match: 7. Germline V gene sequence: CDR1 SGHDT, CDR2 YYEEEE. The CDR3 consists of 15 residues. The CDR3 region has the DNA TGTGCCAGCAGCTTGGCCGTGCGACAGGGGCATGAGCAGTTCTTC. Protein product: CASSLAVRQGHEQFF.

This clone came up a few times. The chain couples TRBV4-2 to TRBJ1-2; 7 nucleotides line up with TRBD1. Germline CDR1 reads LGHNA; CDR2 reads YNFKEQ. Trimming at V came to 0 bases and at J to 7 bases, leaving 5 bases not matched to a gene. The length of the CDR3 is 14 residues. CDR3 nucleotide sequence: TGTGCCAGCAGCCAAGATACGACAGGGCTTGGCTACACCTTC. This sequence encodes CASSQDTTGLGYTF.

This clone came up a few times. V is TRBV6-5 and J is TRBJ2-7, with TRBD2 matching over 13 bases. V lost 4 bases, J lost 6 bases, and 9 bases stayed unmatched. CDR1 is MNHEY, CDR2 SVGAGI, per germline. This CDR3 contains 16 residues. The CDR3 loop is CASSSPRLAGGFEQYF. In nucleotides, the CDR3 is TGTGCCAGCAGTTCACCCAGACTAGCGGGAGGTTTCGAGCAGTACTTC.

This clone occurred many times. The rearrangement joins TRBV28 to TRBJ2-3, with no clear D. Per the germline V gene, CDR1 is MDHEN and CDR2 is SYDVKM. The CDR3 is made up of 12 amino acids. V gave up 5 bases and J gave up 6 bases, with 9 bases separating them. The CDR3 is CASSPWRDTQYF. For the CDR3, the DNA is TGTGCCAGCAGTCCCTGGCGGGATACGCAGTATTTT.

The chain recombines TRBV29-1 with TRBJ1-4; possibly TRBD1 for D (5 bases). The CDR3 extends over 13 amino acids. CDR1 SQVTM and CDR2 ANQGSEA come from the germline V gene. The V end lost 4 bases, the J end lost 5 bases, and 11 bases lay between the germline ends. The CDR3 DNA reads as TGCAGCGTTGTATATGGGGCGAATGAAAAACTGTTTTTT. It encodes CSVVYGANEKLFF. The full variable domain, rest sourced from reference TRBV29-1 and TRBJ1-4, is SAVISQKPSRDICQRGTSLTIQCQVDSQVTMMFWYRQQPGQSLTLIATANQGSEATYESGFVIDKFPISRPNLTFSTLTVSNMSPEDSSIYLCSVVYGANEKLFFGSGTQLSVL.

This chain links TRBV5-5 with TRBJ1-2; D remains unclear. CDR3 length equals 15 residues. Deletions cut 0 bases from V and 6 bases from J, with 15 bases between. CDR1 and CDR2 (germline): SGHKS, YYEKEE (reference sequence). The CDR3 region is CASSLEWNTIDGYTF. The DNA of the CDR3 is TGTGCCAGCAGCTTGGAATGGAACACTATCGATGGCTACACCTTC. Full variable domain (rest looked up from reference TRBV5-5 and TRBJ1-2): DAGVTQSPTHLIKTRGQQVTLRCSPISGHKSVSWYQQVLGQGPQFIFQYYEKEERGRGNFPDRFSARQFPNYSSELNVNALLLGDSALYLCASSLEWNTIDGYTFGSGTRLTVV.